This T cell receptor (beta chain) was profiled in a study of cytomegalovirus exposure and HLA in healthy donors. The PCR had 60 Vbeta and 13 Jbeta primers. The table came from immunoSEQ multiplex PCR; TCRdb's copy has only in-frame clones and leaves some out. This sample yields 110,000 or so clones, of which 76% are seen a single time; about 16% belongs to the top ten. The length of the CDR3 is 14 residues. With V trimmed by 7 bases and J by 7 bases, 9 bases remained unmatched. In germline, CDR1 is LNHDA, CDR2 SQIVND (reference sequence). The V gene is TRBV19, the J gene TRBJ1-2, with 10 positions matching TRBD1. Sequencing input: PBMCs. The TCR sequence derives from a man aged 45-65 years in good health and CMV-seropositive. CDR3 DNA sequence: TGTGCCAGTACTCCGGGACAGGGGTTAATTGGCTACACCTTC. It encodes CASTPGQGLIGYTF.